These T cell receptor beta chains were read from a single sample in a study of CD8 T cells in ankylosing spondylitis. MiXCR was run by TCRdb on the 5' RACE reads, yielding one entry per CDR3 protein. This sample has about 130,000 distinct CDR3 sequences, with roughly 8.8% found just once. The specimen was blood, either unsorted or a sorted T cell fraction (not recorded which). The receptors stem from a male donor with ankylosing spondylitis or in good health (not recorded which). The CDR3 runs from the conserved cysteine through the conserved F or W. A D gene is named only where the DNA matches it firmly. The size entry is marked missing in some rows and otherwise reads once, few, many or a size class.

J | size | length | V | D | DNA | CDR3
TRBJ2-5 | many | 15 | TRBV7-3 | NA | TGTGCCAGCAGCCCCCTCGGGGCTGGTCAAGAGACCCAGTACTTC | CASSPLGAGQETQYF
TRBJ2-7 | few | 15 | TRBV20-1 | TRBD1 | TGCAGTGCTAGAGCGAGGGCAGGGGGCCCCTACGAGCAGTACTTC | CSARARAGGPYEQYF
TRBJ2-2 | NA | 13 | TRBV9 | TRBD1 | TGTGCCAGGGGACAGCCTTGGTCCGGGGAGCTGTTTTTT | CARGQPWSGELFF
TRBJ2-3 | many | 15 | TRBV20-1 | TRBD2 | TGCAGTGAAGTCTCGCAGCGGGAGGTAACGGATACGCAGTATTTT | CSEVSQREVTDTQYF
TRBJ1-4 | few | 17 | TRBV20-1 | TRBD1 | TGCAGTGCAACAACGGGACAGGAACTCCCACCGAATGAAAAACTGTTTTTT | CSATTGQELPPNEKLFF
TRBJ2-3 | few | 12 | TRBV15 | NA | TGTGCCACCAGCGGAAACACAGATACGCAGTATTTT | CATSGNTDTQYF
TRBJ2-1 | many | 18 | TRBV5-1 | TRBD2 | TGCGCCAGCAGCTGGGTTTTCGGGGCGGGAGTCGGTCCCAATGAGCAGTTCTTC | CASSWVFGAGVGPNEQFF
TRBJ2-2 | many | 15 | TRBV9 | NA | TGTGCCAGCAGCGTAGGTCCTAGCAAGACCGGGGAGCTGTTTTTT | CASSVGPSKTGELFF
TRBJ2-3 | NA | 13 | TRBV7-2 | TRBD1 | TGTGCCAGCAGCGTGAACAGGGGAGATACGCAGTATTTT | CASSVNRGDTQYF
TRBJ1-2 | NA | 17 | TRBV10-2 | NA | TGCGCCAGCAGTGAAGCTCCGTTGCCGGGACGGAACTATGGCTACACCTTC | CASSEAPLPGRNYGYTF
TRBJ2-1 | many | 12 | TRBV12-3/TRBV12-4 | NA | TGTGCCAGCAGTCCACTAGAGGGTGAGCAGTTCTTC | CASSPLEGEQFF
TRBJ2-1 | many | 16 | TRBV5-8 | NA | TGTGCCAGCAGCTTGATCGGCGGTAGAGACCTCAATGAGCAGTTCTTC | CASSLIGGRDLNEQFF
TRBJ2-2 | many | 14 | TRBV5-1 | NA | TGCGCCAGCAGCCCGGACCAAAACACCGGGGAGCTGTTTTTT | CASSPDQNTGELFF
TRBJ2-7 | many | 14 | TRBV5-1 | NA | TGCGCCAGCAGCTGGGGACCTTCTGACAACGAGCAGTACTTC | CASSWGPSDNEQYF
TRBJ1-2 | NA | 15 | TRBV14 | NA | TGTGCCAGCAGCCCGACTCGTGACCCCGTCTATGGCTACACCTTC | CASSPTRDPVYGYTF
TRBJ2-3 | few | 15 | TRBV20-1 | TRBD1 | TGCAGTGTTAGGGGACGGGACAGGAGCACAGATACGCAGTATTTT | CSVRGRDRSTDTQYF
TRBJ2-7 | NA | 15 | TRBV14 | NA | TGTGCCAGCAGTCCAAGGCAGGGGATCAAGCTCGAGCAGTACTTC | CASSPRQGIKLEQYF
TRBJ2-5 | NA | 13 | TRBV6-6 | NA | TGTGCCAGCAGAAAGGCCGAATGGGAGACCCAGTACTTC | CASRKAEWETQYF
TRBJ1-5 | NA | 15 | TRBV19 | TRBD1 | TGTGCCAGTAAAGGTCGTGGAGGGGGCGTCCAGCCCCAGCATTTT | CASKGRGGGVQPQHF
TRBJ2-1 | many | 15 | TRBV9 | TRBD2 | TGTGCCAGCAGCTCAACTAGCGGAGGCTACAATGAGCAGTTCTTC | CASSSTSGGYNEQFF
TRBJ2-1 | NA | 15 | TRBV7-3 | TRBD2 | TGTGCCAGCAGCTTAGCGGGGGGAGGGGGAGAAGAGCAGTTCTTC | CASSLAGGGGEEQFF
TRBJ2-2 | many | 14 | TRBV20-1 | TRBD2 | TGCAGTGCTAGAGATAAAGGGAGGGTCGGGGAGCTGTTTTTT | CSARDKGRVGELFF
TRBJ2-7 | few | 15 | TRBV20-1 | NA | TGCAGTGCTAGAGCCTCACCGGGACTCCAACCGTATCAGTACTTC | CSARASPGLQPYQYF
TRBJ2-5 | few | 18 | TRBV11-1 | NA | TGTGCCAGCAGCTTAGTGCAACGAGCGTCTCCAAGGGGGGAGACCCAGTACTTC | CASSLVQRASPRGETQYF
TRBJ2-4 | few | 16 | TRBV7-2 | TRBD1 | TGTGCCAGCAGCGGGGGACAGGTCCTAGCCAAAAACATTCAGTACTTC | CASSGGQVLAKNIQYF
TRBJ1-1 | many | 14 | TRBV29-1 | NA | TGCAGCGTTGTAGAGGGCCCGGTATACACTGAAGCTTTCTTT | CSVVEGPVYTEAFF
TRBJ2-3 | many | 17 | TRBV9 | NA | TGTGCCAGCAGCGTAGACAGTGGGTCGACAGCAGCAGATACGCAGTATTTT | CASSVDSGSTAADTQYF
TRBJ2-1 | once | 16 | TRBV20-1 | NA | TGCAGTGCTAGAAGTGCTCCTCTCGGGCCGCATCATGAGCAGTTCTTC | CSARSAPLGPHHEQFF
TRBJ2-7 | NA | 14 | TRBV12-3/TRBV12-4 | TRBD1 | TGTGCCACCAGTGAGTCGGACAGGGGCTACGAGCAGTACTTC | CATSESDRGYEQYF
TRBJ1-5 | many | 14 | TRBV6-5 | TRBD1 | TGTGCCAGCAGTTATGCAGGGGGAAATCAGCCCCAGCATTTT | CASSYAGGNQPQHF
TRBJ2-4 | NA | 14 | TRBV20-1 | NA | TGCAGTGCGGGTACGGGTTGGGACAAAAACATTCAGTACTTC | CSAGTGWDKNIQYF
TRBJ2-2 | few | 18 | TRBV29-1 | TRBD2 | TGCAGCGTTGATGCCGGACTAGCGGGAGGGGGGGGCACCGGGGAGCTGTTTTTT | CSVDAGLAGGGGTGELFF
TRBJ1-4 | NA | 14 | TRBV2 | NA | TGTGCCAGCAGTGAAAGGCACCGGAATGAAAAACTGTTTTTT | CASSERHRNEKLFF
TRBJ2-1 | many | 15 | TRBV20-1 | TRBD2 | TGCAGTGCTAGGGGCCAAGCGGGAGTAGTAAATGAGCAGTTCTTC | CSARGQAGVVNEQFF
TRBJ2-2 | few | 16 | TRBV7-2 | TRBD2 | TGTGCCAGCAGCTTAATTGCTAGCGGGAGGACCGGGGAGCTGTTTTTT | CASSLIASGRTGELFF
TRBJ2-7 | many | 13 | TRBV5-1 | TRBD1 | TGCGCCAGCCTATCAGGGGGACCCTACGAGCAGTACTTC | CASLSGGPYEQYF
TRBJ1-1 | few | 17 | TRBV5-1 | NA | TGCGCCAGCAGCTTGGTTGGTCAGGGCGTTTTGGACACTGAAGCTTTCTTT | CASSLVGQGVLDTEAFF
TRBJ2-7 | NA | 17 | TRBV12-3/TRBV12-4 | TRBD1 | TGTGCCAGCAGCCACGACAGGGCCACATTCGATGCCTACGAGCAGTACTTC | CASSHDRATFDAYEQYF
TRBJ2-4 | NA | 14 | TRBV4-3 | TRBD2 | TGCGCCAGCAGCCAAGGACTAGCGGAAAACATTCAGTACTTC | CASSQGLAENIQYF
TRBJ2-1 | many | 17 | TRBV24-1 | TRBD1 | TGTGCCACCAGTGATTTCGGACAGGGGGCCGCCTACAATGAGCAGTTCTTC | CATSDFGQGAAYNEQFF